This TCR beta chain originates from a study of shared clonotypes between healthy human individuals. Findings of the study overall: Sorted-subset samples were not fully sequenced, rarefaction indicated.

Of note for this clone: Its antigen is as yet unknown.

Assay used: immunoSEQ multiplex PCR; TCRdb lists only in-frame clones, some missing. Of a few million clones in the sample, over 85% were seen once. The V gene end was trimmed by 6 bases and the J gene end by 1 base; junction bases not matched to a gene: 9. This CDR3 has 15 residues. Germline CDR1 is SGHNT and CDR2 is YYREEE (reference sequence). The donors were adults (healthy and HIV-negative) with no recent acute infections or vaccinations. The source of this sequence is a young man in good health. Some clones in this sample may be carry-over from other donors' samples. The J gene is TRBJ1-1, the V gene TRBV5-4; 7 nucleotides align to TRBD1. The sequenced sample was naive CD4+ T cells from PBMCs. Subset of the sample: CD45RA+ positively selected. CDR3 in DNA: TGTGCCAGCACTCTTCCGGGACAGAAGAACACTGAAGCTTTCTTT. This gives the protein CASTLPGQKNTEAFF.